These 18 T cell receptor beta chains came from one sample sequenced in a study of blood T cell repertoires in COVID-19. The protocol was immunoSEQ multiplex PCR, while the TCRdb copy is restricted to in-frame clones and leaves out a portion. The data contain about 160,000 clones, approximately 84% of them seen just once; the ten biggest clones take up approximately 5.4%. Material for sequencing was peripheral blood. The source of these receptors is a woman between 50 and 59 years old with COVID-19, enrolled during active disease.

The chain couples TRBV6-5 to TRBJ1-6; D gene unclear. There are 15 residues in the CDR3. Trimming took 7 bases from V and 10 from J, leaving 20 bases between them. The germline CDR1 and CDR2 sequences are MNHEY and SVGAGI. CDR3 DNA sequence: TGTGCCAGCAATCCGGGAGAGGGTAAAGAGTCACCCCTCCACTTT. It codes for CASNPGEGKESPLHF.

This chain links TRBV5-1 with TRBJ1-3, with a tentative D call TRBD1 (5 bases). The germline V gene encodes CDR1 SGHRS and CDR2 YFSETQ. CDR3 length: 14 residues. V lost 5 bases to trimming and J lost 1 base, with 10 bases between them. As DNA, the CDR3 is TGCGCCAGCAGAATTGACAGTTCTGGAAACACCATATATTTT. This codes for CASRIDSSGNTIYF.

This clone was counted only a few times. The V gene is TRBV24-1, the J gene TRBJ1-5; D perhaps matches TRBD1 (5 bases). Germline values: CDR1 KGHDR, CDR2 SFDVKD. V was trimmed by 7 bases and J by 0 bases, leaving 9 bases between them. CDR3 size: 14 residues. CDR3 DNA: TGTGCCACCAGCACAGGAAATAGCAATCAGCCCCAGCATTTT. Encoded protein: CATSTGNSNQPQHF.

This clone has just one count. This chain links TRBV5-1 with TRBJ2-5; 9 bases line up with TRBD2. The CDR3 covers 15 residues. Germline CDR1 SGHRS, CDR2 YFSETQ. Germline trimming cut 1 base from V and 11 bases from J; bases unmatched to any gene: 12. The CDR3 region has the DNA TGCGCCAGCAGCTTGTCTCAGCGGGGGGTACGTGGGCAGTACTTC. It encodes CASSLSQRGVRGQYF.

The V gene is TRBV25-1, the J gene TRBJ1-5, with a tentative D call TRBD1 (5 bases). CDR1 and CDR2 from the germline V gene are MGHDK and SYGVNS. CDR3 length equals 15 residues. The germline V and J ends were trimmed by 3 bases and 4 bases, with 13 bases remaining between them. The chain's CDR3 is CASSEAGMLNQPQHF. Here the CDR3 DNA reads TGTGCCAGCAGTGAGGCAGGGATGTTAAATCAGCCCCAGCATTTT. Together with reference TRBV25-1 and TRBJ1-5, the CDR3 gives the full variable domain: EADIYQTPRYLVIGTGKKITLECSQTMGHDKMYWYQQDPGMELHLIHYSYGVNSTEKGDLSSESTVSRIRTEHFPLTLESARPSHTSQYLCASSEAGMLNQPQHFGDGTRLSIL.

The rearrangement uses TRBV6-4 and TRBJ1-5; D is unclear. Per germline, CDR1 MRHNA and CDR2 SNTAGT. The CDR3 runs 13 residues. Trimming stripped 4 bases from V and 6 bases from J, with 10 bases between. As DNA, the CDR3 is TGTGCCAGCAGTGTAGAGGGAGGTCAGCCCCAGCATTTT. This translates into CASSVEGGQPQHF.

The chain combines TRBV6-2 or TRBV6-3 with TRBJ2-1, with D possibly TRBD2 on 6 matching bases. The CDR3 consists of 15 residues. V lost 5 bases and J 7 bases, leaving 18 bases between the germline ends. The germline V gene encodes CDR1 MNHEY and CDR2 SVGEGT. The CDR3 DNA reads TGTGCCAGCAGTCCGCGGGGCCATACAGCAAATGAGCAGTTCTTC. Translated, it gives CASSPRGHTANEQFF.

This chain uses TRBV30 with TRBJ2-6, with a tentative D call TRBD1 (5 bases). Trimming removed 2 bases at V and 4 bases at J, with 9 bases between. The CDR3 is made up of 14 amino acids. CDR1 and CDR2 from the germline V gene are GTSNPN and SVGIG (reference sequence). CDR3 DNA: TGTGCCTGGAGTCCGACAGCAGGGGCCAACGTCCTGACTTTC. Translating gives CAWSPTAGANVLTF.

V and J are TRBV28 and TRBJ1-2, with a possible D match to TRBD1 (6 bases). This CDR3 has 13 residues. Trimming removed 4 bases at V and 5 bases at J, with 11 bases between. CDR1 and CDR2 (germline): MDHEN, SYDVKM. Written as DNA, the CDR3 is TGTGCCAGCAGTTCGAGCACAGGGTATGGCTACACCTTC. This encodes CASSSSTGYGYTF.

This clone was recorded only once. The chain recombines TRBV21-1 with TRBJ2-5; TRBD1 reflects the table's D call only, with no check against the DNA. TRBV21-1 is listed as a pseudogene. The CDR3 spans 15 residues. This CDR3 reads CASSNPPQGQETQYF. DNA of the CDR3: TGTGCCAGCAGCAACCCCCCCCAGGGACAAGAGACCCAGTACTTC.

This clone has only a few counts. The chain has TRBV2 and TRBJ1-6; 7 bases align to TRBD1. The CDR3 runs 14 residues. CDR1 and CDR2 (germline): SNHLY, FYNNEI. The V and J ends lost 4 bases and 7 bases, in that order; junction bases with no gene match: 4. For the CDR3, the DNA is TGTGCCAGCAGTGTTGAACAGGGGAATTCACCCCTCCACTTT. Amino acids: CASSVEQGNSPLHF.

CDR3 bases: TGTGCCAGCAGGAATGCCGGGGGGAGCTCCTACGAGCAGTACTTC. Its protein product is CASRNAGGSSYEQYF. The chain recombines TRBV6-5 with TRBJ2-7; the match to TRBD2 covers 7 bases. CDR1 MNHEY and CDR2 SVGAGI come from the germline V gene. The trim removed 6 bases at V and 0 bases at J, leaving 8 bases unmatched. CDR3 length equals 15 residues.

V is TRBV7-2 and J is TRBJ2-5; D is unclear. Per germline, CDR1 SGHTA and CDR2 FQGNSA. Trimming stripped 3 bases from V and 2 bases from J, with 7 bases between. The CDR3 sequence is 13 residues long. The CDR3 DNA follows: TGTGCCAGCAGCTTCGTCCCTCAAGAGACCCAGTACTTC. Translating gives CASSFVPQETQYF.

The gene calls are TRBV3-1 (or the pseudogene TRBV3-2) and TRBJ2-7; the match to TRBD1 covers 10 bases. Germline values: CDR1 LGHDT, CDR2 YNNKEL (reference sequence). This CDR3 region has 14 residues. J gave up 4 bases and V 5 bases, and 5 bases lay outside the gene matches. CDR3: CASSWGQGPYEQYF. In nucleotides, the CDR3 is TGTGCCAGCAGCTGGGGACAGGGGCCATACGAGCAGTACTTC.

V and J are TRBV4-2 and TRBJ2-2, with 9 bases lining up with TRBD2. From germline, CDR1 is LGHNA and CDR2 YNFKEQ. The V gene end was trimmed by 0 bases and the J gene end by 7 bases; junction bases not matched to a gene: 6. The CDR3 runs to 16 residues. The CDR3 region is CASSQERGGLYGELFF. CDR3 coding DNA: TGTGCCAGCAGCCAAGAGCGGGGGGGCCTTTACGGGGAGCTGTTTTTT.

DNA of the CDR3: TGCGCCAGCAGCCGTCCCGGGACAGGCTCCGACACTGAAGCTTTCTTT. As protein: CASSRPGTGSDTEAFF. The genes are TRBV5-1 and TRBJ1-1; 8 bases align to TRBD1. The ends lost 4 bases at V and 3 bases at J; junction bases unmatched: 11. From germline, CDR1 is SGHRS and CDR2 YFSETQ. There are 16 residues in the CDR3.

This sequence joins TRBV7-2 and TRBJ2-7; 11 bases match TRBD2. The junction had 13 bases not matched to a gene; V was cut back by 4 bases and J by 5 bases. CDR3 length: 17 residues. The V gene's germline CDR1 is SGHTA and CDR2 FQGNSA. The CDR3 nucleotides are TGTGCCAGCAGCTGGATTAGCGGGGGGGCCGGGGCAGACGAGCAGTACTTC. Protein: CASSWISGGAGADEQYF.

The J gene is TRBJ1-4, the V gene TRBV6-5, with a tentative D call TRBD1 (5 bases). Trimming cost V 9 bases and J 7 bases, with 15 bases left between them. This CDR3 region has 13 residues. Germline CDR1 reads MNHEY; CDR2 reads SVGAGI. DNA for the CDR3: TGTGCCAGTCGTTTGGGGGGGGGTGAAAAACTGTTTTTT. Its translation is CASRLGGGEKLFF.